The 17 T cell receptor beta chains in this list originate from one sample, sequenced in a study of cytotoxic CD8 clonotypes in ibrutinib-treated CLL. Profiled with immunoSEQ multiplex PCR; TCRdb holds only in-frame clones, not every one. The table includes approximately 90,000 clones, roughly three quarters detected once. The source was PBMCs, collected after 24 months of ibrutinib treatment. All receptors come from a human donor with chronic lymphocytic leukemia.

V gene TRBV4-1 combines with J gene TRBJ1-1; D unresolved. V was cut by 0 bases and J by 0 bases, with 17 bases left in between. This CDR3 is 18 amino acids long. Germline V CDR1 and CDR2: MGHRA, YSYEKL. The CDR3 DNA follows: TGCGCCAGCAGCCAAGATCGGGAGGGCGCGGCACTGAACACTGAAGCTTTCTTT. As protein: CASSQDREGAALNTEAFF.

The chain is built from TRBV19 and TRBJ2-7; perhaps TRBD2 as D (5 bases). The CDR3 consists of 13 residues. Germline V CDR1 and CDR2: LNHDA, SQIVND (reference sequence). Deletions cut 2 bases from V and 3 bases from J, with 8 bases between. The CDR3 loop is CASSIREDYEQYF. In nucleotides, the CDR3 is TGTGCCAGTAGTATACGGGAAGACTACGAGCAGTACTTC.

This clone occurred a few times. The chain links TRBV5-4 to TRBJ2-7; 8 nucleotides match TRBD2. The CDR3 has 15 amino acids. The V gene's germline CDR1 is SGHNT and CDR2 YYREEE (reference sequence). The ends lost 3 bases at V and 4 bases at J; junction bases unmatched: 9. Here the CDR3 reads CASSSGTGGTYEQYF. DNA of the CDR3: TGTGCCAGCAGCTCGGGGACGGGAGGGACGTACGAGCAGTACTTC.

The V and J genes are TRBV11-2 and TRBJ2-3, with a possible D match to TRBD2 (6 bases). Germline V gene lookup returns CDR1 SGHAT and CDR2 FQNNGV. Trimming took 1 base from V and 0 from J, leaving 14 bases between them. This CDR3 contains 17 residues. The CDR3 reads CASSLASSGLSTDTQYF. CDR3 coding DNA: TGTGCCAGCAGCTTAGCATCCAGCGGGCTTAGCACAGATACGCAGTATTTT. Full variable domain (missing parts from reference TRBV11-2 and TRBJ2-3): EAGVAQSPRYKIIEKRQSVAFWCNPISGHATLYWYQQILGQGPKLLIQFQNNGVVDDSQLPKDRFSAERLKGVDSTLKIQPAKLEDSAVYLCASSLASSGLSTDTQYFGPGTRLTVL.

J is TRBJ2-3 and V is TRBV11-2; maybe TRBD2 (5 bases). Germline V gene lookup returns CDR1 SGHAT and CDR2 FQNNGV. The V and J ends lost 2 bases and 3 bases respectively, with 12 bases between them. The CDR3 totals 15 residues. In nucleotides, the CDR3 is TGTGCCAGCAGCTTATGGGGTTCGGGGACAGATACGCAGTATTTT. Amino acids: CASSLWGSGTDTQYF.

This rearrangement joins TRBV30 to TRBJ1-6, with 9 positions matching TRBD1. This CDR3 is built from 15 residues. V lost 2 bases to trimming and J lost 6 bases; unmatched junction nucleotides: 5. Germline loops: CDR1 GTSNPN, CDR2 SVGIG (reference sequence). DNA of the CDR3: TGTGCCTGGAGTAAAGGGACAGGGATTAATTCACCCCTCCACTTT. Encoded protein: CAWSKGTGINSPLHF. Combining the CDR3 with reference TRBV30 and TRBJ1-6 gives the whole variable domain SQTIHQWPATLVQPVGSPLSLECTVEGTSNPNLYWYRQAAGRGLQLLFYSVGIGQISSEVPQNLSASRPQDRQFILSSKKLLLSDSGFYLCAWSKGTGINSPLHFGNGTRLTVT.

The chain's CDR3 is CSATKADTQYF. CDR3 DNA sequence: TGCAGTGCTACCAAAGCAGATACGCAGTATTTT. The chain uses TRBV20-1 and TRBJ2-3; no clear D gene. The V end lost 4 bases, the J end lost 4 bases, and 6 bases lay between the germline ends. CDR3 length equals 11 residues. CDR1 DFQATT and CDR2 SNEGSKA come from the germline V gene (reference sequence).

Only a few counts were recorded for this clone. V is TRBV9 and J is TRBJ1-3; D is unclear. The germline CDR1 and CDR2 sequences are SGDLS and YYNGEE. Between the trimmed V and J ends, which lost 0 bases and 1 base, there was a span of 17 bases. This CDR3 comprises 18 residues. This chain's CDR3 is CASSVGRAPSYSGNTIYF. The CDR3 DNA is TGTGCCAGCAGCGTAGGTAGGGCTCCCTCGTATTCTGGAAACACCATATATTTT.

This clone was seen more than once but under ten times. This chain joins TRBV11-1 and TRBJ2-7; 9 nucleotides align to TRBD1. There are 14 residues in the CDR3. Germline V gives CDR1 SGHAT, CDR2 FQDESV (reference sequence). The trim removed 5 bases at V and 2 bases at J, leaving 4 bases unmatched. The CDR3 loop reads CASSPGTGTYEQYF. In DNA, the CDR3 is TGTGCCAGCAGCCCCGGGACAGGGACCTACGAGCAGTACTTC.

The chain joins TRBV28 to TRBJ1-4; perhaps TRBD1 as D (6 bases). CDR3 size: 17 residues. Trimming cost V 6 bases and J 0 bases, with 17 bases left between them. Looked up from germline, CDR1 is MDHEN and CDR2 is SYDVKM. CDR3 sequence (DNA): TGTGCCAGCAGCCCTCTTCAGGACAGTACAACTAATGAAAAACTGTTTTTT. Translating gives CASSPLQDSTTNEKLFF.

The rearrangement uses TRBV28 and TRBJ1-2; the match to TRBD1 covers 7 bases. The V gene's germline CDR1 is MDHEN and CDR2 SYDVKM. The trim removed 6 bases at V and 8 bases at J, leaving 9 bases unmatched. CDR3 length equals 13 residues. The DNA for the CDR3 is TGTGCCAGCAGGCGGACAGGAGCTGGGGGCTACACCTTC. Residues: CASRRTGAGGYTF.

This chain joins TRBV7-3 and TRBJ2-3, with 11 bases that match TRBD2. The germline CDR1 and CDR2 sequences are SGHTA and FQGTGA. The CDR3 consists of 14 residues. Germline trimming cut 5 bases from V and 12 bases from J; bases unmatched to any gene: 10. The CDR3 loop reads CASSPTSGSAIQYF. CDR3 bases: TGTGCCAGCAGCCCAACTAGCGGGAGCGCGATACAGTATTTT.

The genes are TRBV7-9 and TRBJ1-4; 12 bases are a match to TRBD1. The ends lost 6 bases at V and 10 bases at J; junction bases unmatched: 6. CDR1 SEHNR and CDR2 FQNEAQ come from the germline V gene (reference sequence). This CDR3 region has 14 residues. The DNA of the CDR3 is TGTGCCAGCAGGTCCGGGACAGGGGGCTTAAAACTGTTTTTT. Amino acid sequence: CASRSGTGGLKLFF.

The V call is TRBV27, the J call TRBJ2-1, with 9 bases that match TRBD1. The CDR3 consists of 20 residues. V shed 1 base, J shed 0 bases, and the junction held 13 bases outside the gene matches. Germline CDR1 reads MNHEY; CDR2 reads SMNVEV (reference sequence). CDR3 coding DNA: TGTGCCAGCAGTTTATTGGAAGACAGGGGGAGAAGAAGCTCCTACAATGAGCAGTTCTTC. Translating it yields CASSLLEDRGRRSSYNEQFF.

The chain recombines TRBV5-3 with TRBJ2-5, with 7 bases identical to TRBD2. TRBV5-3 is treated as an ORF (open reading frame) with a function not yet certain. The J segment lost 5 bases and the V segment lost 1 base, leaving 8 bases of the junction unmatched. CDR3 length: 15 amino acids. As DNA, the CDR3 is TGTGCCAGAAGCTTGAACGCGGGAGTCTGGGAGACCCAGTACTTC. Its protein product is CARSLNAGVWETQYF.

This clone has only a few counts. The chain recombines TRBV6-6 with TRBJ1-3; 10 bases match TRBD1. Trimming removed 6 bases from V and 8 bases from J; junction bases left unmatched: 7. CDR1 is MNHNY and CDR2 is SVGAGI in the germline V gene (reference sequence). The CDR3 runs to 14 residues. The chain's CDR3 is CASRKGQGKDTIYF. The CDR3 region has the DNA TGTGCCAGCAGAAAGGGACAGGGGAAAGACACCATATATTTT.

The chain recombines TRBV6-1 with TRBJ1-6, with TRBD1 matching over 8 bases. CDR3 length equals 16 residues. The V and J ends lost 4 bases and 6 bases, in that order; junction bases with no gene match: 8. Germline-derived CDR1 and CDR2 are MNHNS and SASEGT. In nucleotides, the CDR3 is TGTGCCAGCAGTGTAGACAGGGGTTCAAGTAATTCACCCCTCCACTTT. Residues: CASSVDRGSSNSPLHF.